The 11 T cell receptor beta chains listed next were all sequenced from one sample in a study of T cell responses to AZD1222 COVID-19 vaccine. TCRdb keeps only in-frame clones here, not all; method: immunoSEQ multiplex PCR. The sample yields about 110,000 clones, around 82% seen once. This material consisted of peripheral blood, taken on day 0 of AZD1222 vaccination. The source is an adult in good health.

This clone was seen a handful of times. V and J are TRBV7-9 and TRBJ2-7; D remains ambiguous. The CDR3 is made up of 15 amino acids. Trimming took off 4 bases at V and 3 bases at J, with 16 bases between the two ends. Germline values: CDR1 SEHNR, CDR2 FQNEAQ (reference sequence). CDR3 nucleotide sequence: TGTGCCAGCAGCTCAATAAACAGTCCCATCTACGAGCAGTACTTC. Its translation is CASSSINSPIYEQYF.

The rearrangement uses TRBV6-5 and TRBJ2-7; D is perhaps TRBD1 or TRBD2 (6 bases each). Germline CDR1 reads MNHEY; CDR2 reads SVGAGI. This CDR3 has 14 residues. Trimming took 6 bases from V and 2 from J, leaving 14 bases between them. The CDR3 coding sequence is TGTGCCAGCAGGACGGGGGACACCACCTACGAGCAGTACTTC. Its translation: CASRTGDTTYEQYF.

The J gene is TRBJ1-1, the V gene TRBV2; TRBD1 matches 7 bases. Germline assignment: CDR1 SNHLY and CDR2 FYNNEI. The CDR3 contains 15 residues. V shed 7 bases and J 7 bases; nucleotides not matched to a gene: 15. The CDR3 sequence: CASNTGAPREGEAFF. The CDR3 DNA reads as TGTGCCAGCAACACAGGGGCCCCTAGGGAGGGTGAAGCTTTCTTT.

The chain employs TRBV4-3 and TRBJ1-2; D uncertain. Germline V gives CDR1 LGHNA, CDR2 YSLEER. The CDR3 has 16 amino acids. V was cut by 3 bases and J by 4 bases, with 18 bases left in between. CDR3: CASSHLGLDSGYGYTF. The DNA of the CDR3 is TGCGCCAGCAGCCACCTTGGCCTGGACTCGGGCTATGGCTACACCTTC.

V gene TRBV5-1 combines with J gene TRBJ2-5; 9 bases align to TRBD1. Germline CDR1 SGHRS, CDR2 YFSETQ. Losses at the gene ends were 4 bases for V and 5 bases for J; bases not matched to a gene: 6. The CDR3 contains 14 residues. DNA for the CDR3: TGCGCCAGCAGCGTGGGACAGGGCGGGGAGACCCAGTACTTC. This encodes CASSVGQGGETQYF.

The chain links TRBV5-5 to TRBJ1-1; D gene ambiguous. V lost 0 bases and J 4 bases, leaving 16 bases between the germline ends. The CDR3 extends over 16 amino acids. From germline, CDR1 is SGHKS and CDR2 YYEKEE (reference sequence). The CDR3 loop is CASSLGASFRATEAFF. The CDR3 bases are TGTGCCAGCAGCTTGGGGGCCAGCTTCCGGGCCACTGAAGCTTTCTTT.

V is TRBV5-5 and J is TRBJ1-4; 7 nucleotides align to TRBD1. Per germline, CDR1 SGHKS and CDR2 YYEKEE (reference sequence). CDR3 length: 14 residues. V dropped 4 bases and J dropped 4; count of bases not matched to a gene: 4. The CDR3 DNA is TGTGCCAGCAGCCGGGACAGCTTTAATGAAAAACTGTTTTTT. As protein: CASSRDSFNEKLFF.

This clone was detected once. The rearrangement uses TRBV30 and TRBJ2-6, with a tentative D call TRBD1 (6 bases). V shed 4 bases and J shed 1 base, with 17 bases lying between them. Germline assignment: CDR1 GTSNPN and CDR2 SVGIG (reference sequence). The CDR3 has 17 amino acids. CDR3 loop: CAWNWQARGSGANVLTF. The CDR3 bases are TGTGCCTGGAATTGGCAGGCGAGGGGGTCTGGGGCCAACGTCCTGACTTTC.

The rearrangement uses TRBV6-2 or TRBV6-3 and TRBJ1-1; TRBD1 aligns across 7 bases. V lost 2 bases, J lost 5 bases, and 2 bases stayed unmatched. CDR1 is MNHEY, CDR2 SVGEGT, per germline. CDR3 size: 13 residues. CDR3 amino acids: CASSYRGQTEAFF. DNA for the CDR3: TGTGCCAGCAGTTACAGGGGGCAGACTGAAGCTTTCTTT.

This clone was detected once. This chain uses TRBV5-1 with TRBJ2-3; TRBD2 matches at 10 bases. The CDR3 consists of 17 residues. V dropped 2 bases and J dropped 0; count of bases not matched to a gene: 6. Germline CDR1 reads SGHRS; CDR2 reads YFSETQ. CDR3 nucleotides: TGCGCCAGCAGCTTACTTAGCGGGGGGACTAGCACAGATACGCAGTATTTT. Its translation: CASSLLSGGTSTDTQYF. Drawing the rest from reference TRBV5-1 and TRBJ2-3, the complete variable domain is KAGVTQTPRYLIKTRGQQVTLSCSPISGHRSVSWYQQTPGQGLQFLFEYFSETQRNKGNFPGRFSGRQFSNSRSEMNVSTLELGDSALYLCASSLLSGGTSTDTQYFGPGTRLTVL.

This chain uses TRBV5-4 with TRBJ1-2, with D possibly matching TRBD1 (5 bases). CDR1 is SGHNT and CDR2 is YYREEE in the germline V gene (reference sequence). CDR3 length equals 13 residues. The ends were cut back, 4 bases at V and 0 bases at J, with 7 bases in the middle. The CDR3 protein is CASSGASNYGYTF. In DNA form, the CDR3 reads TGTGCCAGCAGCGGGGCCTCTAACTATGGCTACACCTTC.